This TCR beta chain was recovered during a study of blood T cell repertoires in COVID-19. Overall study: PBMCs, B-cell-depleted T cells, or T cells were the source of the cDNA or gDNA that made up the material.

Original methodology: It was from reference gene primer amplification that nucleated cell counts were estimated. Some clones are missing from TCRdb's copy, which holds only in-frame ones; the method was immunoSEQ multiplex PCR. D and trimming were read from the DNA, whereas the V and J calls and clone size are those reported in that table. The table records approximately 110,000 clones, 84% of them present only once. V was pared by 5 bases and J by 2 bases, with 11 bases between. The CDR3 runs to 14 residues. From germline, CDR1 is LNHDA and CDR2 SQIVND (reference sequence). The sequenced sample was peripheral blood. This receptor was taken from a woman aged 80 or older with active or convalescent COVID-19. The V gene is TRBV19, the J gene TRBJ2-3, with D perhaps matching TRBD1 (6 bases). CDR3 loop: CASSQGGYTDTQYF. CDR3 DNA sequence: TGTGCCAGTAGTCAAGGGGGATACACAGATACGCAGTATTTT.